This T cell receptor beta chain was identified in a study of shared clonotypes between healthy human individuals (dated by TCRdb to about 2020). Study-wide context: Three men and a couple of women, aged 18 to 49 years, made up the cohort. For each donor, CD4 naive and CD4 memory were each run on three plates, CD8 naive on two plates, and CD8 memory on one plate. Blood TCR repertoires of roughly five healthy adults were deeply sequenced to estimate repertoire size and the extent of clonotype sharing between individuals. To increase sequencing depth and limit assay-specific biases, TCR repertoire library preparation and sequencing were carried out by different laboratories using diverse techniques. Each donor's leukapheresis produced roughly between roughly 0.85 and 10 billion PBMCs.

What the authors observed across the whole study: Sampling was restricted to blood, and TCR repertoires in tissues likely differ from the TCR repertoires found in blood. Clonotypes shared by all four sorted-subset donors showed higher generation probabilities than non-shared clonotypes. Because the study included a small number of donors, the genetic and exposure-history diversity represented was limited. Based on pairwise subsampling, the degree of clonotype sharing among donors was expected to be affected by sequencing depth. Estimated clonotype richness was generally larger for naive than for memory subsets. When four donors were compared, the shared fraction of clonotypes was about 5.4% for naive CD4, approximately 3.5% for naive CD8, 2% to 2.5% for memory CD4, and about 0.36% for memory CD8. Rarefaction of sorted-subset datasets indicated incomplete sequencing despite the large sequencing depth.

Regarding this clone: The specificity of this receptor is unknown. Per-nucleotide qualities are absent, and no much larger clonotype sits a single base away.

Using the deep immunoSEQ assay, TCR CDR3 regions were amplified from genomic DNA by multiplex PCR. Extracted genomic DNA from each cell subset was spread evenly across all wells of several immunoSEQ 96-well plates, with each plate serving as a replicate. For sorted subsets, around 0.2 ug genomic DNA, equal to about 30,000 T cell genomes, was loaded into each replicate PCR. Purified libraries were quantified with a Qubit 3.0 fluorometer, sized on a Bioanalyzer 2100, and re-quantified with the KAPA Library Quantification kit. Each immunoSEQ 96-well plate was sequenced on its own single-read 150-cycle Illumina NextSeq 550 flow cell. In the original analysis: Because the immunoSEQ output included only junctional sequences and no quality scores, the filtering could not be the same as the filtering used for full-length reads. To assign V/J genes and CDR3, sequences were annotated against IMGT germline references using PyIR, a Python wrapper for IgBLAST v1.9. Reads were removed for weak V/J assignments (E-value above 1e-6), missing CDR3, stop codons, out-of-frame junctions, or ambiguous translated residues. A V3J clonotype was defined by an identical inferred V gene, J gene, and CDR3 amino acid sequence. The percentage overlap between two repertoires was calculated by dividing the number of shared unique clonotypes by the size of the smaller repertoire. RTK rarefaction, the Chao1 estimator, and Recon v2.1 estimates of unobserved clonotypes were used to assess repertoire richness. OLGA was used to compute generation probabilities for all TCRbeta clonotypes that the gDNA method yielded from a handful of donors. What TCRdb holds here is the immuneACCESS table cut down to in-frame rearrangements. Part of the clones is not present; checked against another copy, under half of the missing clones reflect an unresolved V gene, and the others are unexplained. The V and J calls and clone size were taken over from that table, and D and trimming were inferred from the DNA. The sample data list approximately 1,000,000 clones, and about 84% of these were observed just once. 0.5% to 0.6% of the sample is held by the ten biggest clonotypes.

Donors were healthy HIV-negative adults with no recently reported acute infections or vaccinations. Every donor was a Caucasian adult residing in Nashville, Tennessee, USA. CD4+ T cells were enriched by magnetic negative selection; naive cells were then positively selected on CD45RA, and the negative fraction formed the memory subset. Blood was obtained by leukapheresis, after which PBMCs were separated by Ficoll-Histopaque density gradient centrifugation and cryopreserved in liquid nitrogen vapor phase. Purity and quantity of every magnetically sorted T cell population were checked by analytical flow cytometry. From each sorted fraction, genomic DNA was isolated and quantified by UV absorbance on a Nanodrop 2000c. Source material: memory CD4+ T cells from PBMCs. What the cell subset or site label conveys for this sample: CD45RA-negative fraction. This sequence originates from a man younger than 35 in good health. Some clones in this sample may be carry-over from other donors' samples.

Read as DNA, the sequence is TGCGCCAGCAGCAAAGGGGGCCCCCCAGATACGCAGTATTTT. Its translation reads: CASSKGGPPDTQYF. The sequence links TRBV4-1 to TRBJ2-3; TRBD1 aligns with 7 central bases. The CDR3 starts with the cysteine, ends with the phenylalanine, and has 14 residues. Only the CDR3 DNA stays, 42 bases, in frame from base 1. In the germline V gene, CDR1 corresponds to MGHRA and CDR2 to YSYEKL. After removal of 5 bases from V and 4 bases from J, the junction retains 6 bases not matched to a gene.